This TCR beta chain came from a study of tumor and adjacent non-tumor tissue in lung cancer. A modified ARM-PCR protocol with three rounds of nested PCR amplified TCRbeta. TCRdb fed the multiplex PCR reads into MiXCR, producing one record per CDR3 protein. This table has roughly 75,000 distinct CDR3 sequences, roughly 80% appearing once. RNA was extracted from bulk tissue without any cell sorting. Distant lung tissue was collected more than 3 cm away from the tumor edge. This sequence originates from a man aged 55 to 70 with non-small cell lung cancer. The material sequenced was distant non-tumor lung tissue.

CDR3 DNA: TGTGCCAGCAGTTTCGTGAGGGGGGCGAGGGATACACTGTATTTT. Protein: CASSFVRGARDTLYF. This sequence joins TRBV11-3 and TRBJ2-3; D might be TRBD1 or TRBD2, each matching 6 bases. Germline loops: CDR1 SGHNT, CDR2 YENEEA. Trimming took off 6 bases at V and 14 bases at J, with 27 bases between the two ends. The CDR3 runs to 15 residues.